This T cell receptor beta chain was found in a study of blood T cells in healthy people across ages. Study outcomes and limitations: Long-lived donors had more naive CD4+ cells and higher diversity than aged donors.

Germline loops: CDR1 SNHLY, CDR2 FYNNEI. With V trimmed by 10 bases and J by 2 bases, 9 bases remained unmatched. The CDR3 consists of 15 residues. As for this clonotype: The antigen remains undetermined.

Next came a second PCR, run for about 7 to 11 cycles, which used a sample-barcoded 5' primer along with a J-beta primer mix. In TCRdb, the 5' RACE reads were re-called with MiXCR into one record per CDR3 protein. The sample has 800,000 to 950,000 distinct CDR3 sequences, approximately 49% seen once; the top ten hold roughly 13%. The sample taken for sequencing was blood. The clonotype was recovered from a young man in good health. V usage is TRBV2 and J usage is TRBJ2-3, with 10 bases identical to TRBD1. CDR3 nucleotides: TGTGCCAACACCGAGACAGGGGGCCCCACAGATACGCAGTATTTT. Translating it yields CANTETGGPTDTQYF. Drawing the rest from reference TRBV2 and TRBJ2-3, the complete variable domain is EPEVTQTPSHQVTQMGQEVILRCVPISNHLYFYWYRQILGQKVEFLVSFYNNEISEKSEIFDDQFSVERPDGSNFTLKIRSTKLEDSAMYFCANTETGGPTDTQYFGPGTRLTVL.